This is a list of T cell receptor beta chains from one sample in a study of cytomegalovirus exposure and HLA in healthy donors. Assay: immunoSEQ multiplex PCR; the TCRdb copy retains only in-frame clones and omits some. This table holds about 150,000 clones, approximately 81% found once. The sample was PBMCs. These receptors all come from a boy aged 2 to 10 in good health and CMV-seronegative. CDR3s include the opening cysteine and the closing phenylalanine or tryptophan. The order of the fields is CDR3 protein, CDR3 DNA, clone size, D gene, J gene, V gene, CDR3 length. The D gene is left open where the match is weak. Size tells how often a clone was seen (once, few, many) or the class of an expanded clone, and some rows leave it out.

CASSPGLGSYEQYF	TGTGCCAGCAGCCCTGGACTTGGCTCCTACGAGCAGTACTTC	-	-	TRBJ2-7	TRBV9	14
CASSLAGFRQPQHF	TGTGCCAGCAGTTTAGCAGGGTTTCGTCAGCCCCAGCATTTT	-	-	TRBJ1-5	TRBV28	14
CASSLKREKKNEQFF	TGTGCCAGCAGCTTGAAACGGGAGAAAAAGAATGAGCAGTTCTTC	-	-	TRBJ2-1	TRBV5-4	15
CASSERTGAFAPQHF	TGTGCCAGCAGTGAAAGAACAGGGGCGTTTGCGCCCCAGCATTTT	-	TRBD1	TRBJ1-5	TRBV6-1	15
CASSQEVFLAGGPDTQYF	TGTGCCAGCAGCCAAGAGGTATTCCTAGCGGGAGGGCCCGATACGCAGTATTTT	once	TRBD2	TRBJ2-3	TRBV4-2	18
CASSPSGRGSYNEQFF	TGTGCCAGCAGCCCCAGCGGGAGAGGGTCCTACAATGAGCAGTTCTTC	-	TRBD2	TRBJ2-1	TRBV7-3	16
CAIRLAGESQPSTDTQYF	TGTGCCATCAGACTTGCGGGGGAGAGTCAACCTAGCACAGATACGCAGTATTTT	few	TRBD2	TRBJ2-3	TRBV10-3	18
CASAPGGTEAFF	TGTGCCAGCGCCCCGGGGGGCACTGAAGCTTTCTTT	-	-	TRBJ1-1	TRBV6-5	12
CASSYLAGGPYEQYF	TGTGCCAGCAGTTACCTAGCGGGAGGGCCGTACGAGCAGTACTTC	-	TRBD2	TRBJ2-7	TRBV28	15
CASMQQLPNEKLFF	TGTGCCAGTATGCAACAGTTGCCTAATGAAAAACTGTTTTTT	few	-	TRBJ1-4	TRBV19	14
CASGSRTGGAYNEQFF	TGTGCTAGTGGTTCCCGGACAGGGGGCGCCTACAATGAGCAGTTCTTC	once	TRBD1	TRBJ2-1	TRBV12-5	16
CASSQAEGATTEDEQFF	TGTGCCAGCAGCCAAGCGGAAGGAGCTACTACTGAAGATGAGCAGTTCTTC	-	-	TRBJ2-1	TRBV4-2	17
CATSRDLREVEYF	TGTGCCACCAGCAGAGATTTGCGGGAGGTGGAGTATTTT	few	TRBD2	TRBJ2-3	TRBV15	13
CASSYSAGSGNTIYF	TGTGCCAGCAGTTACTCCGCAGGCTCTGGAAACACCATATATTTT	-	-	TRBJ1-3	TRBV6-5	15
CASTKRDNNEQFF	TGTGCCAGCACAAAGCGGGACAACAATGAGCAGTTCTTC	-	-	TRBJ2-1	TRBV6-1	13
CASSRGPTGTDTYEQYF	TGTGCCAGCAGTCGGGGGCCAACCGGGACAGACACCTACGAGCAGTACTTC	-	-	TRBJ2-7	TRBV5-6	17
CASSLDRAQETQYF	TGTGCCAGCAGCCTCGACAGGGCGCAAGAGACCCAGTACTTC	-	TRBD1	TRBJ2-5	TRBV27	14
CASSLGSGRPEQYF	TGTGCCAGCAGCTTGGGTAGCGGGAGGCCCGAGCAGTACTTC	once	TRBD2	TRBJ2-7	TRBV5-6	14
CSAQGATYEQYF	TGCAGCGCGCAGGGGGCAACCTACGAGCAGTACTTC	-	TRBD1	TRBJ2-7	TRBV29-1	12
CASSSPGVKYEETQYF	TGTGCCAGCAGCTCCCCGGGAGTAAAGTATGAAGAGACCCAGTACTTC	-	-	TRBJ2-5	TRBV7-9	16
CASSQDSPPGELFF	TGTGCCAGCAGCCAAGATAGCCCCCCCGGGGAGCTGTTTTTT	-	-	TRBJ2-2	TRBV4-2	14
CASSLIQGNEQYF	TGCGCCAGCAGCTTGATCCAGGGGAACGAGCAGTACTTC	-	-	TRBJ2-7	TRBV5-1	13